These 5 T cell receptor beta chains were sequenced from one sample in a study of T cells in Graves' hyperthyroidism and ophthalmopathy. TCR beta CDR3 sequences were amplified from RNA transcripts. The primer set for the first-round RT-PCR of the TCR CDR3 was HTBI. From the multiplex PCR reads, TCRdb called clonotypes with MiXCR, one entry per CDR3 protein. The sample yields 460,000 or so distinct CDR3 sequences, 14% seen once. What was sequenced was blood. These receptors were taken from a woman aged 18-29 years with Graves' hyperthyroidism.

About this clonotype itself: Its ends do not fully match the called genes, so a read error is possible. The chain carries TRBV3-1 and TRBJ1-2; no reliable D call. CDR3 length equals 13 residues. CDR1 is LGHDT and CDR2 is YNNKEL in the germline V gene (reference sequence). CDR3 sequence: CASSHDGNYGYTF. Here the CDR3 DNA reads TGTGCCAGCAGTCACGACGGCAACTACGGCTACACCTTC.

The chain employs TRBV11-3 and TRBJ2-3, with 8 bases that match TRBD2. After removal of 4 bases from V and 3 bases from J, the junction contained 3 bases not matched to a gene. CDR3 length equals 14 residues. Germline assignment: CDR1 SGHNT and CDR2 YENEEA. For the CDR3, the DNA is TGTGCCAGCAGCTCCTTAGCGGGAACAGATACGCAGTATTTT. It yields the protein CASSSLAGTDTQYF.

This clonotype has at least ten counts. J is TRBJ2-5 and V is TRBV3-1; TRBD2 matches 7 bases. Germline CDR1 is LGHDT and CDR2 is YNNKEL (reference sequence). Unmatched junction bases numbered 14, after V lost 5 bases and J lost 5 bases. The CDR3 sequence is 16 residues long. The CDR3 protein is CASSAWRGLGFETQYF. The DNA for the CDR3 is TGTGCCAGCAGCGCCTGGCGAGGACTAGGATTTGAGACCCAGTACTTC.

In its sample, this clonotype was seen many times. V usage is TRBV2 and J usage is TRBJ2-5; either TRBD1 or TRBD2 may supply D (5 bases each). This CDR3 has 14 residues. Germline CDR1 SNHLY, CDR2 FYNNEI. Trimming shortened V by 6 bases and J by 5 bases, and 16 bases separated the two germline ends. CDR3 in amino acids: CASRLTQGGETQYF. The CDR3 DNA is TGTGCCAGCAGACTTACCCAGGGCGGGGAGACCCAGTACTTC.

This clonotype appeared a few times. This chain joins TRBV14 and TRBJ2-4; no clear D gene. Trimming removed 4 bases at V and 1 base at J, with 8 bases between. Per germline, CDR1 SGHDN and CDR2 FVKESK. This CDR3 spans 14 amino acids. The CDR3 DNA follows: TGTGCCAGCAGCCGACTGGGCGCCAAAAACATTCAGTACTTC. Amino acids: CASSRLGAKNIQYF.